These 28 T cell receptor beta chains were all obtained from the same sample, sequenced in a study of early T cells in non-severe SARS-CoV-2 infection. In TCRdb, the 5' RACE reads were re-called with MiXCR into one record per CDR3 protein. The repertoire has tens of thousands of distinct CDR3 sequences, about 15% of them found once; the top ten carry roughly 4.3%. Source: whole blood, taken at baseline. The receptors were sampled from an adult who was a healthcare worker with PCR-confirmed SARS-CoV-2 infection or an uninfected control (not recorded which).

This clonotype occurred many times. The chain is built from TRBV4-1 and TRBJ2-1, with TRBD2 matching 7 bases. V lost 4 bases, J lost 7 bases, and 13 bases stayed unmatched. CDR3 length equals 16 residues. Germline CDR1 reads MGHRA; CDR2 reads YSYEKL. DNA of the CDR3: TGCGCCAGCAGCCGGAATCCCGGGACTATCCAAAATGAGCAGTTCTTC. Protein sequence: CASSRNPGTIQNEQFF.

In this sample, this clonotype turned up many times. The chain uses TRBV29-1 and TRBJ2-1; D is perhaps TRBD1 or TRBD2 (7 bases each). Germline lookup yields CDR1 SQVTM and CDR2 ANQGSEA. Trimming cost V 8 bases and J 2 bases, with 16 bases left between them. The CDR3 is 14 amino acids. The CDR3 bases are TGCAGCCTCGGGGGGCAGGGGGCCTACAATGAGCAGTTCTTC. This translates into CSLGGQGAYNEQFF.

This clonotype occurred a few times. This chain connects TRBV7-2 to TRBJ2-1; D unclear. V lost 7 bases, J lost 0 bases, and 7 bases lay in between. This CDR3 has 13 residues. The germline gives CDR1 SGHTA, CDR2 FQGNSA. CDR3 coding DNA: TGTGCCAGCATGAGGAGCTCCTACAATGAGCAGTTCTTC. Encoded protein: CASMRSSYNEQFF. Supplemented by reference TRBV7-2 and TRBJ2-1, the full variable domain reads GAGVSQSPSNKVTEKGKDVELRCDPISGHTALYWYRQSLGQGLEFLIYFQGNSAPDKSGLPSDRFSAERTGGSVSTLTIQRTQQEDSAVYLCASMRSSYNEQFFGPGTRLTVL.

This clonotype was detected a few times. V and J are TRBV7-2 and TRBJ2-1, with unresolved D. The V gene's germline CDR1 is SGHTA and CDR2 FQGNSA. CDR3 size: 14 residues. V was cut by 4 bases and J by 7 bases, with 14 bases left in between. CDR3 in amino acids: CASSSDTRKNEQFF. The CDR3, as DNA: TGTGCCAGCAGCTCCGATACCCGCAAAAATGAGCAGTTCTTC.

About this clonotype: One end of the junction is discordant with germline, which a read error may explain. CDR3 region: CASRLGATEAFF. The CDR3 DNA reads as TGCGCCAGCAGGTTGGGGGCCACTGAAGCTTTCTTT. The chain uses TRBV5-1 and TRBJ1-1; a weak D match, TRBD1 (6 bases). Germline V gene data show CDR1 as SGHRS and CDR2 as YFSETQ. The CDR3 covers 12 residues.

A few counts support this clonotype. The rearrangement links TRBV6-2 or TRBV6-3 to TRBJ2-1; D unclear. The CDR3 loop spans 12 amino acids. Per the germline V gene, CDR1 is MNHEY and CDR2 is SVGEGT. V lost 2 bases and J 8 bases, leaving 7 bases between the germline ends. The CDR3: CASSYPIYEQFF. The CDR3, as DNA: TGTGCCAGCAGTTACCCGATCTATGAGCAGTTCTTC.

Sample share makes this clonotype medium-sized. The rearrangement uses TRBV11-2 and TRBJ2-2; D is possibly TRBD1 (5 bases). The germline CDR1 and CDR2 sequences are SGHAT and FQNNGV. This CDR3 contains 15 residues. V lost 4 bases to trimming and J lost 3 bases, with 12 bases between them. Here the CDR3 reads CASSSRAWDTGELFF. The CDR3, as DNA: TGTGCCAGCAGCTCCAGGGCGTGGGACACCGGGGAGCTGTTTTTT.

The chain couples TRBV7-9 to TRBJ2-6; D is perhaps TRBD1 or TRBD2 (5 bases each). The ends were cut back, 7 bases at V and 0 bases at J, with 7 bases in the middle. Germline lookup yields CDR1 SEHNR and CDR2 FQNEAQ (reference sequence). The CDR3 runs to 14 residues. The chain's CDR3 is CASTGSSGANVLTF. CDR3 nucleotides: TGTGCCAGCACAGGGAGCTCTGGGGCCAACGTCCTGACTTTC.

This chain links TRBV14 with TRBJ2-5, with D unclear. The germline V gene encodes CDR1 SGHDN and CDR2 FVKESK. CDR3 size: 14 residues. The V end was cut by 1 base, the J end by 6 bases, with 12 bases between. The CDR3: CASSQAVGWKTQYF. The CDR3 DNA is TGTGCCAGCAGCCAAGCAGTCGGTTGGAAGACCCAGTACTTC.

This clonotype was observed a handful of times. This sequence joins TRBV2 and TRBJ2-7; TRBD1 matches at 10 bases. The CDR3 runs to 14 residues. The germline V gene has CDR1 SNHLY and CDR2 FYNNEI. J gave up 1 base and V 7 bases, and 4 bases lay outside the gene matches. CDR3 amino acids: CASKGDRGSYEQYF. The CDR3 DNA sequence: TGTGCCAGCAAAGGGGACAGGGGTTCCTACGAGCAGTACTTC.

The CDR3 nucleotides are TGCAGTTTAAGGAGGGGGGCCGGCACAGATACGCAGTATTTT. Protein: CSLRRGAGTDTQYF. J is TRBJ2-3 and V is TRBV20-1; D tentatively reads TRBD1 or TRBD2 (6 bases each). The CDR3 has 14 residues. The germline V gene encodes CDR1 DFQATT and CDR2 SNEGSKA (reference sequence). V lost 8 bases and J 1 base, leaving 16 bases between the germline ends.

The chain recombines TRBV5-4 with TRBJ2-4; 14 nucleotides line up with TRBD2. The CDR3 loop spans 18 amino acids. Germline V gives CDR1 SGHNT, CDR2 YYREEE (reference sequence). Unmatched junction bases numbered 6, after V lost 4 bases and J lost 0 bases. This CDR3 reads CASSLGTSGGLAKNIQYF. The DNA for the CDR3 is TGTGCCAGCAGCCTCGGGACTAGCGGGGGTCTAGCCAAAAACATTCAGTACTTC.

This clonotype was observed at least ten times. The chain employs TRBV2 and TRBJ2-5; 10 nucleotides match TRBD1. The CDR3 length is 15 residues. The ends lost 6 bases at V and 3 bases at J; junction bases unmatched: 7. Per the germline V gene, CDR1 is SNHLY and CDR2 is FYNNEI. The CDR3 bases are TGTGCCAGCAGCGTCCTAGGGACAGGGGAAGAGACCCAGTACTTC. It specifies CASSVLGTGEETQYF. The variable domain in full, with the rest retrieved from reference TRBV2 and TRBJ2-5, is EPEVTQTPSHQVTQMGQEVILRCVPISNHLYFYWYRQILGQKVEFLVSFYNNEISEKSEIFDDQFSVERPDGSNFTLKIRSTKLEDSAMYFCASSVLGTGEETQYFGPGTRLLVL.

CDR3 sequence reads: CASGGEGTLKNIQYF. DNA for the CDR3: TGTGCCAGCGGCGGGGAGGGAACCCTCAAAAACATTCAGTACTTC. The J gene is TRBJ2-4, the V gene TRBV28; 7 bases align to TRBD2. CDR1 is MDHEN and CDR2 is SYDVKM in the germline V gene. Trimming took 8 bases from V and 3 from J; bases not matched to a gene: 10. CDR3 length: 15 residues.

The chain employs TRBV7-7 and TRBJ1-1; D is unclear. V lost 6 bases to trimming and J lost 0 bases, with 8 bases between them. CDR1 and CDR2 (germline): SSHAT, FNYEAQ (reference sequence). The CDR3 loop spans 13 amino acids. Here the CDR3 DNA reads TGTGCCAGCAGTTCGGGAGTGAACACTGAAGCTTTCTTT. It specifies CASSSGVNTEAFF.

The chain has TRBV9 and TRBJ1-2; no definite D call. V was pared by 3 bases and J by 4 bases, with 13 bases between. The CDR3 length is 14 residues. Germline CDR1 SGDLS, CDR2 YYNGEE. CDR3 DNA sequence: TGTGCCAGCAGCGGGGGTACAGCCACCTATGGCTACACCTTC. Translated: CASSGGTATYGYTF.

This clonotype came up a few times. This chain connects TRBV4-1 to TRBJ2-1, with D perhaps matching TRBD2 (6 bases). Germline CDR1 reads MGHRA; CDR2 reads YSYEKL. Trimming cost V 0 bases and J 2 bases, with 11 bases left between them. The CDR3 length is 16 residues. This CDR3 is CASSQDNSGAYNEQFF. The CDR3, as DNA: TGCGCCAGCAGCCAAGATAATAGCGGAGCCTACAATGAGCAGTTCTTC.

This clonotype has at least ten counts. The rearrangement uses TRBV10-3 and TRBJ1-2; D may be TRBD1 (6 bases). Germline-derived CDR1 and CDR2 are ENHRY and SYGVKD. V lost 4 bases, J lost 1 base, and 16 bases lay in between. This CDR3 comprises 16 residues. The CDR3 reads CAISGRGDNLNYGYTF. CDR3 nucleotides: TGTGCCATCAGTGGAAGGGGGGACAACCTTAACTATGGCTACACCTTC.

This clonotype has a count of ten or more. CDR3 region: CSVYRGQSTDTQYF. CDR3 nucleotides: TGCAGCGTCTACAGGGGGCAGAGCACAGATACGCAGTATTTT. V gene TRBV29-1 combines with J gene TRBJ2-3, with 9 nucleotides matching TRBD1. From germline, CDR1 is SQVTM and CDR2 ANQGSEA. The CDR3 has 14 residues. Losses at the gene ends were 6 bases for V and 0 bases for J; bases not matched to a gene: 4.

This clonotype came up a few times. The rearrangement joins TRBV13 to TRBJ2-1; a possible D gene is TRBD2 (5 bases). The germline gives CDR1 PRHDT, CDR2 FYEKMQ (reference sequence). The CDR3 is made up of 15 amino acids. V was trimmed by 5 bases and J by 6 bases, leaving 17 bases between them. CDR3 nucleotides: TGTGCCAGCAGCCTCTCCGGGAATGCCGCCAATGAGCAGTTCTTC. As protein: CASSLSGNAANEQFF.

This clonotype was picked up a small number of times. The CDR3 DNA reads as TGTGCCAGCAGCTTGGAGCTGGGACTAGCGGGGGGGACAACAGATACGCAGTATTTT. It encodes CASSLELGLAGGTTDTQYF. The gene calls are TRBV7-2 and TRBJ2-3, with 16 bases that match TRBD2. The CDR3 is 19 residues long. Unmatched junction bases numbered 9, after V lost 3 bases and J lost 3 bases. Germline CDR1 is SGHTA and CDR2 is FQGNSA.

This clonotype was seen a handful of times. The V and J genes are TRBV9 and TRBJ2-2; maybe TRBD2 (6 bases). V was trimmed by 3 bases and J by 7 bases, leaving 13 bases between them. CDR3 size: 14 residues. Germline V CDR1 and CDR2: SGDLS, YYNGEE. In nucleotides, the CDR3 is TGTGCCAGCAGCGAGGGACTGACTGACGGGGAGCTGTTTTTT. Its protein is CASSEGLTDGELFF. The complete variable domain, with remaining parts taken from reference TRBV9 and TRBJ2-2, reads DSGVTQTPKHLITATGQRVTLRCSPRSGDLSVYWYQQSLDQGLQFLIQYYNGEERAKGNILERFSAQQFPDLHSELNLSSLELGDSALYFCASSEGLTDGELFFGEGSRLTVL.

This clonotype was counted a few times. A much larger clonotype is one base distant, so this may be a read error. This chain connects TRBV14 to TRBJ2-1; D remains ambiguous. The V end lost 2 bases, the J end lost 5 bases, and 1 base lay between the germline ends. CDR3 length equals 11 residues. Germline CDR1 SGHDN, CDR2 FVKESK. The DNA for the CDR3 is TGTGCCAGCAGCCAAAACAATGAGCAGTTCTTC. Protein product: CASSQNNEQFF.

This clonotype was counted at least ten times. CDR3 DNA: TGCAGTGCTGCCGCGTTTGGGGGCTCACCCCTCCACTTT. This codes for CSAAAFGGSPLHF. V is TRBV20-1 and J is TRBJ1-6; D possibly corresponds to TRBD1 (6 bases). The CDR3 length is 13 residues. Germline CDR1 reads DFQATT; CDR2 reads SNEGSKA (reference sequence). V lost 5 bases and J lost 10, with 15 bases in between.

This clonotype showed up many times. The chain is built from TRBV19 and TRBJ2-7; D gene unclear. Trimming took off 1 base at V and 3 bases at J, with 7 bases between the two ends. This CDR3 comprises 13 residues. Germline V gene sequence: CDR1 LNHDA, CDR2 SQIVND (reference sequence). The CDR3 region is CASSIVQNYEQYF. CDR3 DNA sequence: TGTGCCAGTAGTATAGTTCAGAACTACGAGCAGTACTTC.

The table lists this clonotype with many counts. The chain joins TRBV20-1 to TRBJ2-7, with D unresolved. The V gene's germline CDR1 is DFQATT and CDR2 SNEGSKA (reference sequence). The CDR3 is 12 residues long. The V gene lost 4 bases and the J gene lost 4 bases, with 11 bases spanning the gap. The CDR3 sequence is CSATELGYEQYF. For the CDR3, the DNA is TGCAGTGCTACCGAACTCGGATACGAGCAGTACTTC.

This sequence joins TRBV7-6 and TRBJ2-7; D remains ambiguous. The length of the CDR3 is 13 residues. V lost 2 bases, J lost 2 bases, and 7 bases lay in between. Germline V gene sequence: CDR1 SGHVS, CDR2 FNYEAQ. The chain's CDR3 is CASSLHLTYEQYF. In nucleotides, the CDR3 is TGTGCCAGCAGCTTACACCTCACCTACGAGCAGTACTTC. The variable domain in full, completed from reference TRBV7-6 and TRBJ2-7, reads GAGVSQSPRYKVTKRGQDVALRCDPISGHVSLYWYRQALGQGPEFLTYFNYEAQQDKSGLPNDRFSAERPEGSISTLTIQRTEQRDSAMYRCASSLHLTYEQYFGPGTRLTVT.

The chain carries TRBV12-3 or TRBV12-4 and TRBJ2-3; D is undetermined. V lost 7 bases and J 3 bases, leaving 8 bases between the germline ends. CDR3 length: 12 amino acids. Here the CDR3 reads CASMRETDTQYF. CDR3 sequence (DNA): TGTGCCAGCATGAGAGAAACAGATACGCAGTATTTT.